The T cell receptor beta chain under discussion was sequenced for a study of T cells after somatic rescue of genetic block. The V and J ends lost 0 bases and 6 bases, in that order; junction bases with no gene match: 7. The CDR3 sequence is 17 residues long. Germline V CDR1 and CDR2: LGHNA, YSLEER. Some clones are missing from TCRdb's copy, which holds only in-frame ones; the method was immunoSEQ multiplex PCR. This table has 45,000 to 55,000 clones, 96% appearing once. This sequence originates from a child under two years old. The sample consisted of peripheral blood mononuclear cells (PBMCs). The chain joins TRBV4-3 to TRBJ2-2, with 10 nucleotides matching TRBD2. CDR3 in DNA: TGCGCCAGCAGCCAAGATCAACCTAGCGGGAGTTCCGGGGAGCTGTTTTTT. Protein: CASSQDQPSGSSGELFF.